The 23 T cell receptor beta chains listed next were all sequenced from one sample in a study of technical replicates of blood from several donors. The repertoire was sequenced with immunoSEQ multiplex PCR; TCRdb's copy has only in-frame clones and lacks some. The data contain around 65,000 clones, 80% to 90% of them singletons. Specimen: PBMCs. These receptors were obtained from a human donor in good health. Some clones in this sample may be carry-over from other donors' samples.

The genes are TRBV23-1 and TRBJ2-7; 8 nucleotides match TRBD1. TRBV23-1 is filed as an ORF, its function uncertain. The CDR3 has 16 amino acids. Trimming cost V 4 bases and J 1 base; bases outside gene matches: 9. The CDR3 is CASSPRPTGESYEQYF. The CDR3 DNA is TGCGCCAGCAGTCCAAGACCGACAGGGGAGTCCTACGAGCAGTACTTC.

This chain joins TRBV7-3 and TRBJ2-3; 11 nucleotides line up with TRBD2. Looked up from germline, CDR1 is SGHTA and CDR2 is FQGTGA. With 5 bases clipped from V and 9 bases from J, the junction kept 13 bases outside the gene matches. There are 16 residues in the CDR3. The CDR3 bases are TGTGCCAGCAGCCCGACTAGCGGGACCCTCATAAGGACGCAGTATTTT. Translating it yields CASSPTSGTLIRTQYF.

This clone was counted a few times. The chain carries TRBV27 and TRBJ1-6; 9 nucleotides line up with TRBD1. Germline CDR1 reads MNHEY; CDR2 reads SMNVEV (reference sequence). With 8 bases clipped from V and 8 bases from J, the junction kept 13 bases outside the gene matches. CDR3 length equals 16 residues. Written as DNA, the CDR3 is TGTGCCAGCGGGAGGGGCGGACAGGGGAAGTATTCACCCCTCCACTTT. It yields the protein CASGRGGQGKYSPLHF.

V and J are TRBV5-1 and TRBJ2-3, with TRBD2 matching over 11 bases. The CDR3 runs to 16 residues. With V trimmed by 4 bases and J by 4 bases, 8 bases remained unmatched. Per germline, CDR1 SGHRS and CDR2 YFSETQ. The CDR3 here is CASSPGLAEGADTQYF. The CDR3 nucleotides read TGCGCCAGCAGCCCGGGACTAGCGGAGGGGGCAGATACGCAGTATTTT.

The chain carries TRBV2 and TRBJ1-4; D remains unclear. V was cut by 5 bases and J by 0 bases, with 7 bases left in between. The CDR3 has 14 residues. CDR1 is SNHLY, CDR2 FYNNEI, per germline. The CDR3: CASSKLATNEKLFF. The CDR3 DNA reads TGTGCCAGCAGTAAACTCGCAACTAATGAAAAACTGTTTTTT.

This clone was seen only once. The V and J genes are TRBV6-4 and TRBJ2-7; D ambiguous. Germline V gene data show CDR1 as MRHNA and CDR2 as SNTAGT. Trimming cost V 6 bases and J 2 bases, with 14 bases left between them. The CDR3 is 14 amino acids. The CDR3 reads CASRGWAQTYEQYF. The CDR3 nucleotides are TGTGCCAGCAGAGGCTGGGCTCAGACCTACGAGCAGTACTTC.

The CDR3 region is CASSEVGQGEAFF. The CDR3 DNA is TGTGCCAGCAGTGAAGTTGGACAGGGTGAAGCTTTCTTT. V is TRBV6-1 and J is TRBJ1-1, with 8 nucleotides matching TRBD1. The CDR3 runs to 13 residues. Losses at the gene ends were 1 base for V and 7 bases for J; bases not matched to a gene: 2. From germline, CDR1 is MNHNS and CDR2 SASEGT.

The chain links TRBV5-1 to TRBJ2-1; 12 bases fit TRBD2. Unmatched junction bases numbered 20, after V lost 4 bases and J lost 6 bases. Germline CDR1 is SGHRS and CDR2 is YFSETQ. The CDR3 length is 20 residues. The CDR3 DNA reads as TGCGCCAGCAGCCTACACTCACTAGCGGGAGGACCCCCCCTTTCCAATGAGCAGTTCTTC. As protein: CASSLHSLAGGPPLSNEQFF.

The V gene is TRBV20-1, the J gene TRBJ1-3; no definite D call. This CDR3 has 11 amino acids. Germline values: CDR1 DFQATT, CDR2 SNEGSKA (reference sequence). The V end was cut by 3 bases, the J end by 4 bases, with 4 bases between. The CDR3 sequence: CSASSGNTIYF. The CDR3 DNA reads TGCAGTGCTAGTTCAGGAAACACCATATATTTT.

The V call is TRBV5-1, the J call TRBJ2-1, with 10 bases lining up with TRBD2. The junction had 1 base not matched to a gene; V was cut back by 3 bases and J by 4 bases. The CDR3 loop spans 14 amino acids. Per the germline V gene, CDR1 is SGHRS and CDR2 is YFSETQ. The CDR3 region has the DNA TGCGCCAGCAGCTCTAGCGGGAGTTACAATGAGCAGTTCTTC. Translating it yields CASSSSGSYNEQFF.

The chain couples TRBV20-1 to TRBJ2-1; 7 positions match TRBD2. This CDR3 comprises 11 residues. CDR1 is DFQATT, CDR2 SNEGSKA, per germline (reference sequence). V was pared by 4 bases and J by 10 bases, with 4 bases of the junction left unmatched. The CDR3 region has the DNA TGCAGTGCTACGGCCGGGGGGGAGCAGTTCTTC. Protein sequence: CSATAGGEQFF.

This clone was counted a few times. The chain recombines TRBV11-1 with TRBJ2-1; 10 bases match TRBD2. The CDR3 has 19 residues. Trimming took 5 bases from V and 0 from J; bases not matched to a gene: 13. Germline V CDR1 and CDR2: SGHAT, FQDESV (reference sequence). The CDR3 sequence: CASSQNLGLAVSSYNEQFF. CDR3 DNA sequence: TGTGCCAGCAGCCAAAATCTCGGACTAGCGGTGAGCTCCTACAATGAGCAGTTCTTC.

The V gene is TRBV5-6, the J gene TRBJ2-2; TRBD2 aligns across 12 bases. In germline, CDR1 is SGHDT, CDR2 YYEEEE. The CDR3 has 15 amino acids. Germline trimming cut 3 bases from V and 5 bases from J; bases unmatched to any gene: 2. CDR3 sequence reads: CASSYGTSGTGELFF. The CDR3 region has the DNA TGTGCCAGCAGCTACGGGACTAGCGGGACCGGGGAGCTGTTTTTT. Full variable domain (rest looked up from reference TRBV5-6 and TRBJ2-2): DAGVTQSPTHLIKTRGQQVTLRCSPKSGHDTVSWYQQALGQGPQFIFQYYEEEERQRGNFPDRFSGHQFPNYSSELNVNALLLGDSALYLCASSYGTSGTGELFFGEGSRLTVL.

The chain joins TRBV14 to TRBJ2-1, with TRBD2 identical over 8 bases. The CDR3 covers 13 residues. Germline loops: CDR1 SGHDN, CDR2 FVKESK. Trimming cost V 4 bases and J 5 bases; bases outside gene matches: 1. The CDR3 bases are TGTGCCAGCAGCCCGGGGGGGCACAATGAGCAGTTCTTC. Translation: CASSPGGHNEQFF. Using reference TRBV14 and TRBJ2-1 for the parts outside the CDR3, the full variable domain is EAGVTQFPSHSVIEKGQTVTLRCDPISGHDNLYWYRRVMGKEIKFLLHFVKESKQDESGMPNNRFLAERTGGTYSTLKVQPAELEDSGVYFCASSPGGHNEQFFGPGTRLTVL.

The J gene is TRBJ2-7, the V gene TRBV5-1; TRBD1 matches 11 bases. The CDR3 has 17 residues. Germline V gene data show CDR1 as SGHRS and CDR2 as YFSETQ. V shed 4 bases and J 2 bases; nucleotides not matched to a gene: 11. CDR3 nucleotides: TGCGCCAGCAGCCTCCTGACGGGACAGGGGGTCCCCTACGAGCAGTACTTC. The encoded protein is CASSLLTGQGVPYEQYF.

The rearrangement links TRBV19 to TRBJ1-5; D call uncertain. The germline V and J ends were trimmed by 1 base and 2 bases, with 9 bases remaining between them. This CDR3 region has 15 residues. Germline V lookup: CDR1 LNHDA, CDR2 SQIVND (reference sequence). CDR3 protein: CASSIGGGGNQPQHF. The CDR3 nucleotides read TGTGCCAGTAGTATAGGCGGTGGAGGCAATCAGCCCCAGCATTTT.

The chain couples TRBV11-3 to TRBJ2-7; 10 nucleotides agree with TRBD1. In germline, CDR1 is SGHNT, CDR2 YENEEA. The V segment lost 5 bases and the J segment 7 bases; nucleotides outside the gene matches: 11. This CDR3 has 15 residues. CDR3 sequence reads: CASSTGPGQGKEQYF. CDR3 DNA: TGTGCCAGCAGCACCGGACCGGGACAGGGGAAGGAGCAGTACTTC. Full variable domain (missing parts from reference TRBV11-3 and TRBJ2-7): EAGVVQSPRYKIIEKKQPVAFWCNPISGHNTLYWYLQNLGQGPELLIRYENEEAVDDSQLPKDRFSAERLKGVDSTLKIQPAELGDSAVYLCASSTGPGQGKEQYFGPGTRLTVT.

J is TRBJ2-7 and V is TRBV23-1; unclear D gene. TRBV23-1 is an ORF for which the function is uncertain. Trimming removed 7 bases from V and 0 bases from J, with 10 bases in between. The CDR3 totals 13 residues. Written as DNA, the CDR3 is TGCGCCAGCATCCCCGCGAGCTCCTACGAGCAGTACTTC. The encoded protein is CASIPASSYEQYF.

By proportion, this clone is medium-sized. The CDR3 loop is CASSFSGFTGELFF. The CDR3 coding sequence is TGTGCCAGCAGCTTTTCGGGGTTTACCGGGGAGCTGTTTTTT. The chain combines TRBV7-9 with TRBJ2-2, with D perhaps TRBD2 (5 bases). V lost 3 bases and J 5 bases, leaving 10 bases between the germline ends. CDR1 is SEHNR and CDR2 is FQNEAQ in the germline V gene (reference sequence). CDR3 length: 14 residues.

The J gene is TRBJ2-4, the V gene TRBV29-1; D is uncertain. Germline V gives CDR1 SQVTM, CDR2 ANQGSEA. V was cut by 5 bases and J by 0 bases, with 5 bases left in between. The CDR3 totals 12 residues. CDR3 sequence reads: CSVRSAKNIQYF. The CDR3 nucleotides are TGCAGCGTTCGGTCAGCCAAAAACATTCAGTACTTC.

CDR3 DNA: TGTGCCAGCAGTGGGACTGGGGAGGGCATTCAGTACTTC. Protein sequence: CASSGTGEGIQYF. The rearrangement uses TRBV6-1 and TRBJ2-4; TRBD2 matches at 7 bases. CDR3 size: 13 residues. The trim removed 4 bases at V and 9 bases at J, leaving 6 bases unmatched. Germline V gene lookup returns CDR1 MNHNS and CDR2 SASEGT.

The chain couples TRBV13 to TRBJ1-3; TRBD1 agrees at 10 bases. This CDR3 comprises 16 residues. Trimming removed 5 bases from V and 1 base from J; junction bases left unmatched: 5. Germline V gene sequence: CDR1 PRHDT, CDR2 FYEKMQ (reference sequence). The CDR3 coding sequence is TGTGCCAGCAGCCCCGGGACAGGGGTATCTGGAAACACCATATATTTT. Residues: CASSPGTGVSGNTIYF.

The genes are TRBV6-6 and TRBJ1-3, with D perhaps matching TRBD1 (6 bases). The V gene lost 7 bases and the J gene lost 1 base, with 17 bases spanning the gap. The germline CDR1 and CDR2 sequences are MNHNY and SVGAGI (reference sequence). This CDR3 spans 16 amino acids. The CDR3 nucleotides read TGTGCCAGCACCCAAAACAGGGAGACTTCTGGAAACACCATATATTTT. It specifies CASTQNRETSGNTIYF.